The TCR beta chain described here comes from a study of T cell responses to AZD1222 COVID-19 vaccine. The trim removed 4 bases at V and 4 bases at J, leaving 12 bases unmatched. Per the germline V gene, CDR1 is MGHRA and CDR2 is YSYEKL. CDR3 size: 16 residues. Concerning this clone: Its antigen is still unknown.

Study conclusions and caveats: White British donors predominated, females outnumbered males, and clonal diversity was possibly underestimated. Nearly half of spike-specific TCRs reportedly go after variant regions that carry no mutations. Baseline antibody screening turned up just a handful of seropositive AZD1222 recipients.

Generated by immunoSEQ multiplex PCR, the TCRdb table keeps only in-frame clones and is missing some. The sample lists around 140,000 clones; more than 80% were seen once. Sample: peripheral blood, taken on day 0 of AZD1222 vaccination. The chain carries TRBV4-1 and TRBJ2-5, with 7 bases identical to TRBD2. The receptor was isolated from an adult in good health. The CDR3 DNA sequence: TGCGCCAGCAGCCTTCAAAAGGGCGGGGGTCTAGAGACCCAGTACTTC. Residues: CASSLQKGGGLETQYF.